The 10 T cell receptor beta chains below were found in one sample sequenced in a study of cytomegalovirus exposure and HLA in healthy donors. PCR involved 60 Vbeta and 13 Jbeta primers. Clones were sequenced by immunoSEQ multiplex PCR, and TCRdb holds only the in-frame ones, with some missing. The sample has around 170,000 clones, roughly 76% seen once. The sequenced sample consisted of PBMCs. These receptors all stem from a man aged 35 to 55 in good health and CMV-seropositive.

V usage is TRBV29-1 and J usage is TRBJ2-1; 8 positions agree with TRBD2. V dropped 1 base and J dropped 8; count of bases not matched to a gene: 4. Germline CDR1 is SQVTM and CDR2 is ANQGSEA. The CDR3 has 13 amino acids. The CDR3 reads CSVEAGGYYEQFF. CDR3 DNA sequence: TGCAGCGTTGAAGCGGGGGGGTACTATGAGCAGTTCTTC.

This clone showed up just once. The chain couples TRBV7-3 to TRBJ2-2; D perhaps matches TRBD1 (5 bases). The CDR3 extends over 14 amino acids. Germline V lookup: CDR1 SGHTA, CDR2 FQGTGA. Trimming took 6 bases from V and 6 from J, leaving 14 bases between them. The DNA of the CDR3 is TGTGCCAGCAGACCCGACAGTCGGCCCGGGGAGCTGTTTTTT. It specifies CASRPDSRPGELFF.

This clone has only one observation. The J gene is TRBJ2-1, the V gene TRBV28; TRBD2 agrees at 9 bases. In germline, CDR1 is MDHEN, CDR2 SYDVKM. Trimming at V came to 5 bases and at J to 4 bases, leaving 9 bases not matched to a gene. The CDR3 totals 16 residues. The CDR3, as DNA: TGTGCCAGCAGTCCCCTAAGCGGGGGGACGTACAATGAGCAGTTCTTC. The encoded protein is CASSPLSGGTYNEQFF.

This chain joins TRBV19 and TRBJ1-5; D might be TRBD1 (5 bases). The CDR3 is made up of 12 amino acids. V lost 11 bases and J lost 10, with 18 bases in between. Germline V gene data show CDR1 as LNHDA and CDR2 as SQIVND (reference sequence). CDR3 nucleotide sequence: TGTGCCGGGGGACGGGGGACTTCTCCCCAGCATTTT. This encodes CAGGRGTSPQHF.

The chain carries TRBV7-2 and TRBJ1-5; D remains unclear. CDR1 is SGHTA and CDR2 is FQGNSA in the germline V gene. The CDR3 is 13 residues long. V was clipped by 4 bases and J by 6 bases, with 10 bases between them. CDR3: CASSSQGGQPQHF. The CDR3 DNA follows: TGTGCCAGCAGCTCCCAAGGAGGTCAGCCCCAGCATTTT.

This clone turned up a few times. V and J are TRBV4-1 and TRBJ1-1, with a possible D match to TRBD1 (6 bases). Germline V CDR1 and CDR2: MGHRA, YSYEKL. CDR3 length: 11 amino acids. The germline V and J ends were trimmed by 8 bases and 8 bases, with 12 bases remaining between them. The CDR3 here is CASYLGQEAFF. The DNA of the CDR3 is TGCGCCAGCTATTTAGGACAGGAAGCTTTCTTT.

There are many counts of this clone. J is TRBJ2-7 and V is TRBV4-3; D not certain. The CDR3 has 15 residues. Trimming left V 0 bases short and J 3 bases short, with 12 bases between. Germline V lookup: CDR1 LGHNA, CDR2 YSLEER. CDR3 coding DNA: TGCGCCAGCAGCCAAGATTCCGAGGAAGGCTACGAGCAGTACTTC. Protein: CASSQDSEEGYEQYF.

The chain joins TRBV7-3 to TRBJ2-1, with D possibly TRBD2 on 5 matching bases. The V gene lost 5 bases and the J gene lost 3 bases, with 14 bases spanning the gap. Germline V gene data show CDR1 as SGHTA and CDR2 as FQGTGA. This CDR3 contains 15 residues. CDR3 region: CASSLDTSFYNEQFF. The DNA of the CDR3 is TGTGCCAGCAGCCTTGACACTAGTTTCTACAATGAGCAGTTCTTC.

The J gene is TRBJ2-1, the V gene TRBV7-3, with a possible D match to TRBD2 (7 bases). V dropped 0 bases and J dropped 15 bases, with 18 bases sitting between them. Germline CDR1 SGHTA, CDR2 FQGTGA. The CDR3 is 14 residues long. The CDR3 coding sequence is TGTGCCAGCAGCTTAACGGTGACGGGGGGCGGGTGGTTCTTC. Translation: CASSLTVTGGGWFF.

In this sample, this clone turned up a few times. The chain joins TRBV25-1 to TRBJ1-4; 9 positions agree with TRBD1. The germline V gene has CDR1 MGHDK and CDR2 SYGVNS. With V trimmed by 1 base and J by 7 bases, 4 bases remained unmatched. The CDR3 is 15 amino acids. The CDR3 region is CASSELQGAGEKLFF. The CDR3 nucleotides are TGTGCCAGCAGTGAATTACAGGGGGCCGGTGAAAAACTGTTTTTT.